The subject of this entry is one T cell receptor beta chain. Antigen specificity is unknown. These data originate in a study of beta chain features in type 1 diabetes. Study at large: In age, gender and cell yields, patients were similar to healthy donors.

Study results and caveats: A cDNA-based sequencing approach could over-represent cells with high TCR expression. Here, the possible influence of HLA type (on TCRB rearrangement) remained unresolved.

As every portion of the isolated RNA was reverse transcribed, the sequencing read expressed TCRB transcripts. Repertoires were generated with immunoSEQ multiplex PCR, while TCRdb's copy carries only in-frame clones and drops some. The data show approximately 380,000 clones, roughly 15% seen once. CDR1 is SGDLS, CDR2 YYNGEE, per germline. The CDR3 covers 12 residues. V lost 1 base, J lost 5 bases, and 6 bases lay in between. Material: naive CD4+ T cells from blood. The J gene is TRBJ2-5, the V gene TRBV9; D may be TRBD1 (5 bases). The TCR comes from a woman aged 18-30 years in good health. CDR3 in DNA: TGTGCCAGCAGCGTAAAGGGGGAGACCCAGTACTTC. Translating gives CASSVKGETQYF.